The 32 T cell receptor beta chains given below trace back to one sample, sequenced in a study of OX40 agonist ivuxolimab in advanced cancers. Assay used: immunoSEQ multiplex PCR; TCRdb lists only in-frame clones, some missing. Among 76,000 or so clones, almost 85% were seen once, and the ten largest hold 0.61%. Sequenced material: CD4+ or CD8+ T cells sorted from blood, taken in a trial of the OX40 agonist ivuxolimab. These receptors originate from an adult with an advanced solid tumor such as melanoma, head and neck, liver or kidney cancer.

The chain couples TRBV9 to TRBJ1-2; D remains ambiguous. V lost 6 bases and J 0 bases, leaving 12 bases between the germline ends. This CDR3 contains 14 residues. The V gene's germline CDR1 is SGDLS and CDR2 YYNGEE. CDR3 nucleotides: TGTGCCAGCACCCCCCGGACGGCTAACTATGGCTACACCTTC. Encoded protein: CASTPRTANYGYTF.

This clone was counted a single time. The V call is TRBV5-1, the J call TRBJ1-2; weak D call: TRBD1 (6 bases). The CDR3 contains 15 residues. V was cut by 2 bases and J by 3 bases, with 14 bases left in between. Germline V gives CDR1 SGHRS, CDR2 YFSETQ. CDR3 loop: CASSLQGGGYYGYTF. The CDR3 coding sequence is TGCGCCAGCAGCTTACAGGGCGGGGGTTACTATGGCTACACCTTC.

The chain couples TRBV19 to TRBJ1-2; D gene unclear. Trimming left V 7 bases short and J 4 bases short, with 13 bases between. Per germline, CDR1 LNHDA and CDR2 SQIVND (reference sequence). The CDR3 totals 13 residues. CDR3 protein: CASKGSLPYGYTF. Written as DNA, the CDR3 is TGTGCCAGTAAAGGCAGCCTTCCCTATGGCTACACCTTC.

This chain uses TRBV10-1 with TRBJ2-5, with D perhaps TRBD2 (5 bases). CDR1 and CDR2 from the germline V gene are WNHNN and SYGVQD (reference sequence). The length of the CDR3 is 16 residues. V was clipped by 4 bases and J by 2 bases, with 17 bases between them. The CDR3 sequence: CASSAYLRELQETQYF. The CDR3 region has the DNA TGCGCCAGCAGTGCATACCTCCGGGAATTACAAGAGACCCAGTACTTC.

The J gene is TRBJ1-1, the V gene TRBV9; D is ambiguous. CDR3 length: 13 amino acids. V was clipped by 0 bases and J by 11 bases, with 14 bases between them. CDR1 and CDR2 (germline): SGDLS, YYNGEE. CDR3 nucleotide sequence: TGTGCCAGCAGCGTAGCTACCGGAGGGAGGGCTTTCTTT. Translating it yields CASSVATGGRAFF.

V is TRBV18 and J is TRBJ2-3; 15 bases line up with TRBD2. This CDR3 comprises 18 residues. J was trimmed by 3 bases and V by 0 bases; bases with no gene match: 4. The germline V gene encodes CDR1 KGHSH and CDR2 LQKENI. The CDR3 DNA reads TGTGCCAGCTCACCACCGGGACTAGCGGGGGGCCGGACAGATACGCAGTATTTT. It translates to CASSPPGLAGGRTDTQYF.

This rearrangement joins TRBV10-3 to TRBJ2-3; 9 bases are shared with TRBD2. Per germline, CDR1 ENHRY and CDR2 SYGVKD. The J segment lost 2 bases and the V segment lost 4 bases, leaving 7 bases of the junction unmatched. The CDR3 spans 16 residues. The CDR3 loop is CAISGLTSGSTDTQYF. The CDR3 bases are TGTGCCATCAGTGGACTGACTAGCGGCTCCACAGATACGCAGTATTTT.

This clone turned up a few times. CDR3 loop: CAWSYPGSSNQPQHF. In nucleotides, the CDR3 is TGTGCCTGGAGTTACCCAGGGTCGAGCAATCAGCCCCAGCATTTT. J is TRBJ1-5 and V is TRBV30; D perhaps matches TRBD1 (5 bases). This CDR3 has 15 amino acids. Germline V gene sequence: CDR1 GTSNPN, CDR2 SVGIG (reference sequence). Trimming shortened V by 2 bases and J by 1 base, and 12 bases separated the two germline ends.

The chain is built from TRBV7-2 and TRBJ2-2; TRBD2 aligns across 7 bases. The trim removed 5 bases at V and 5 bases at J, leaving 11 bases unmatched. Germline V gene sequence: CDR1 SGHTA, CDR2 FQGNSA. This CDR3 is built from 16 residues. The CDR3 spells CASSPRGSSGTGELFF. As DNA, the CDR3 is TGTGCCAGCAGCCCACGTGGTTCTAGCGGAACCGGGGAGCTGTTTTTT.

Only one count was recorded for this clone. The DNA for the CDR3 is TGTGCCAGCAGCTTAGGCGGCGGGGGGGCCGGAGAGACCCAGTACTTC. This codes for CASSLGGGGAGETQYF. This rearrangement joins TRBV7-6 to TRBJ2-5, with 9 positions matching TRBD2. V dropped 1 base and J dropped 4; count of bases not matched to a gene: 7. CDR3 length: 16 residues. The germline V gene encodes CDR1 SGHVS and CDR2 FNYEAQ.

The chain couples TRBV4-3 to TRBJ2-2, with D hard to call. The CDR3 extends over 19 amino acids. Per germline, CDR1 LGHNA and CDR2 YSLEER. Trimming pared 1 base from V and 1 base from J, leaving 19 bases between. CDR3 protein: CASSQVYEVRTGNTGELFF. The CDR3 DNA reads as TGCGCCAGCAGCCAAGTATATGAGGTCCGGACCGGGAACACCGGGGAGCTGTTTTTT.

This chain joins TRBV30 and TRBJ2-1; 12 bases are a match to TRBD2. The CDR3 is made up of 16 amino acids. CDR1 is GTSNPN, CDR2 SVGIG, per germline (reference sequence). Trimming removed 0 bases from V and 6 bases from J; junction bases left unmatched: 6. CDR3 amino acids: CAWSVRLAGAGNEQFF. For the CDR3, the DNA is TGTGCCTGGAGTGTAAGACTAGCGGGGGCAGGCAATGAGCAGTTCTTC.

The chain uses TRBV18 and TRBJ1-1; tentative D call: TRBD1 (6 bases). This CDR3 contains 15 residues. The V and J ends lost 3 bases and 1 base respectively, with 12 bases between them. Germline CDR1 KGHSH, CDR2 LQKENI. The CDR3 DNA sequence: TGTGCCAGCTCACCTATGGGGGGCAGGAACACTGAAGCTTTCTTT. It specifies CASSPMGGRNTEAFF.

The chain couples TRBV6-5 to TRBJ1-2; D is ambiguous. Trimming shortened V by 5 bases and J by 7 bases, and 14 bases separated the two germline ends. CDR3 length: 13 residues. Looked up from germline, CDR1 is MNHEY and CDR2 is SVGAGI. CDR3 amino acids: CASSSENWVGYTF. The CDR3 bases are TGTGCCAGCAGTAGCGAGAATTGGGTTGGCTACACCTTC.

The rearrangement links TRBV28 to TRBJ2-1; D unresolved. CDR3 length: 13 residues. Germline CDR1 is MDHEN and CDR2 is SYDVKM. Trimming cost V 3 bases and J 4 bases, with 7 bases left between them. The CDR3 here is CASSLAQYNEQFF. The CDR3, as DNA: TGTGCCAGCAGTTTGGCGCAATACAATGAGCAGTTCTTC.

This chain joins TRBV10-3 and TRBJ2-2, with 9 nucleotides matching TRBD1. This CDR3 has 16 amino acids. Germline CDR1 reads ENHRY; CDR2 reads SYGVKD. V dropped 6 bases and J dropped 1; count of bases not matched to a gene: 6. In nucleotides, the CDR3 is TGTGCCATCAGGCGGACAGGGGTACTGAACACCGGGGAGCTGTTTTTT. Protein product: CAIRRTGVLNTGELFF.

The rearrangement joins TRBV28 to TRBJ1-4; no firm D call. V shed 7 bases and J shed 8 bases, with 14 bases lying between them. Germline V gene sequence: CDR1 MDHEN, CDR2 SYDVKM. CDR3 length: 13 residues. The CDR3 DNA sequence: TGTGCCAGCACAGGTCCCAGTCGGGAAAAACTGTTTTTT. Translating it yields CASTGPSREKLFF.

This clone was seen only a few times. This chain links TRBV11-2 with TRBJ1-6; TRBD1 might be the D (6 bases). The CDR3 extends over 15 amino acids. Trimming left V 1 base short and J 9 bases short, with 13 bases between. Per the germline V gene, CDR1 is SGHAT and CDR2 is FQNNGV. CDR3: CASSLVAGEVSPLHF. DNA of the CDR3: TGTGCCAGCAGCTTAGTGGCAGGGGAGGTTTCACCCCTCCACTTT.

Comments on this clone: In the same sample, other DNA sequences code for this CDR3. This chain links TRBV7-9 with TRBJ1-5, with 7 bases lining up with TRBD1. J lost 7 bases, V lost 1 base, and 4 bases had no gene match. In germline, CDR1 is SEHNR, CDR2 FQNEAQ (reference sequence). This CDR3 has 14 residues. CDR3 nucleotides: TGTGCCAGCAGCTTAGGAGGGGGCGGGCAGCCCCAGCATTTT. Translated, it gives CASSLGGGGQPQHF. Full variable domain (missing parts from reference TRBV7-9 and TRBJ1-5): DTGVSQNPRHKITKRGQNVTFRCDPISEHNRLYWYRQTLGQGPEFLTYFQNEAQLEKSRLLSDRFSAERPKGSFSTLEIQRTEQGDSAMYLCASSLGGGGQPQHFGDGTRLSIL.

The chain links TRBV4-3 to TRBJ2-5, with 11 bases that match TRBD1. V dropped 3 bases and J dropped 3; count of bases not matched to a gene: 0. Germline CDR1 is LGHNA and CDR2 is YSLEER. The CDR3 runs 14 residues. CDR3 sequence (DNA): TGCGCCAGCAGCCAGGGACAGGGGGAAGAGACCCAGTACTTC. Protein: CASSQGQGEETQYF.

The J gene is TRBJ2-7, the V gene TRBV4-2; 14 positions agree with TRBD2. Germline V gives CDR1 LGHNA, CDR2 YNFKEQ. The CDR3 consists of 20 residues. V was pared by 3 bases and J by 4 bases, with 17 bases of the junction left unmatched. The CDR3 spells CASSQLAAPGLAGAGYEQYF. CDR3 bases: TGTGCCAGCAGCCAGCTGGCTGCTCCGGGACTAGCGGGGGCCGGGTACGAGCAGTACTTC.

The rearrangement joins TRBV7-2 to TRBJ1-1, with D hard to call. The CDR3 totals 13 residues. The germline V and J ends were trimmed by 2 bases and 1 base, with 5 bases remaining between them. Germline CDR1 is SGHTA and CDR2 is FQGNSA. CDR3 sequence: CASSLFQNTEAFF. DNA for the CDR3: TGTGCCAGCAGCTTATTTCAGAACACTGAAGCTTTCTTT.

The chain is built from TRBV11-2 and TRBJ2-1, with TRBD1 matching over 11 bases. The CDR3 has 15 amino acids. J was trimmed by 7 bases and V by 4 bases; bases with no gene match: 6. In germline, CDR1 is SGHAT, CDR2 FQNNGV. The CDR3 protein is CASSSPRDRGNEQFF. CDR3 DNA: TGTGCCAGCAGCTCTCCCCGGGACAGGGGGAATGAGCAGTTCTTC.

CDR3 bases: TGTGCCAGCAGTGAAAGCCCCTATGGCTACACCTTC. Translation: CASSESPYGYTF. The chain couples TRBV2 to TRBJ1-2; no firm D call. The CDR3 has 12 amino acids. Per the germline V gene, CDR1 is SNHLY and CDR2 is FYNNEI. V lost 2 bases to trimming and J lost 4 bases, with 5 bases between them.

V usage is TRBV20-1 and J usage is TRBJ2-5; D is uncertain. V was clipped by 6 bases and J by 5 bases, with 7 bases between them. The length of the CDR3 is 10 residues. From germline, CDR1 is DFQATT and CDR2 SNEGSKA (reference sequence). The DNA of the CDR3 is TGCAGTGCCCTCGGGGAGACCCAGTACTTC. Amino acid sequence: CSALGETQYF.

The V gene is TRBV5-1, the J gene TRBJ1-1; no clear D gene. CDR1 SGHRS and CDR2 YFSETQ come from the germline V gene. V was clipped by 6 bases and J by 5 bases, with 14 bases between them. There are 13 residues in the CDR3. The CDR3 sequence is CASNLGSLTEAFF. CDR3 DNA sequence: TGCGCCAGCAATCTGGGCAGTTTGACTGAAGCTTTCTTT. The whole variable domain, remainder taken from reference TRBV5-1 and TRBJ1-1, is KAGVTQTPRYLIKTRGQQVTLSCSPISGHRSVSWYQQTPGQGLQFLFEYFSETQRNKGNFPGRFSGRQFSNSRSEMNVSTLELGDSALYLCASNLGSLTEAFFGQGTRLTVV.

The chain uses TRBV10-3 and TRBJ2-2, with a possible D match to TRBD2 (5 bases). V dropped 7 bases and J dropped 7 bases, with 19 bases sitting between them. Germline assignment: CDR1 ENHRY and CDR2 SYGVKD. This CDR3 region has 15 residues. The CDR3 sequence is CAIKEGLVAGGELFF. In DNA, the CDR3 is TGTGCCATCAAGGAAGGGCTAGTCGCGGGCGGGGAGCTGTTTTTT.

The chain carries TRBV11-1 and TRBJ2-1; 11 bases are a match to TRBD2. This CDR3 comprises 15 residues. V shed 2 bases, J shed 6 bases, and the junction held 3 bases outside the gene matches. Germline lookup yields CDR1 SGHAT and CDR2 FQDESV (reference sequence). In DNA, the CDR3 is TGTGCCAGCAGCTTACGACTAGCGGGGTTCAATGAGCAGTTCTTC. Its translation is CASSLRLAGFNEQFF.

The chain is built from TRBV7-2 and TRBJ2-5; D remains unclear. Trimming took off 3 bases at V and 4 bases at J, with 9 bases between the two ends. The CDR3 covers 13 residues. Germline V gives CDR1 SGHTA, CDR2 FQGNSA. CDR3 DNA: TGTGCCAGCAGCTTCTTGTCTCGAGAGACCCAGTACTTC. As protein: CASSFLSRETQYF.

The chain links TRBV4-2 to TRBJ2-7, with D hard to call. Germline V lookup: CDR1 LGHNA, CDR2 YNFKEQ. The V end was cut by 1 base, the J end by 3 bases, with 10 bases between. This CDR3 region has 14 residues. The CDR3 sequence is CASSQVAHSYEQYF. CDR3 in DNA: TGTGCCAGCAGCCAAGTCGCACATAGCTACGAGCAGTACTTC.

The V call is TRBV30, the J call TRBJ1-5; tentatively, D is TRBD1 (5 bases). CDR3 length: 13 amino acids. V lost 0 bases, J lost 7 bases, and 10 bases lay in between. The germline V gene has CDR1 GTSNPN and CDR2 SVGIG (reference sequence). The CDR3 spells CAWSVLEGQPQHF. CDR3 sequence (DNA): TGTGCCTGGAGTGTACTAGAGGGGCAGCCCCAGCATTTT.

The V gene is TRBV6-5, the J gene TRBJ1-1; D is uncertain. CDR3 length: 12 amino acids. The germline V gene encodes CDR1 MNHEY and CDR2 SVGAGI. V was shortened by 4 bases and J by 7 bases, with 10 bases between the two germline ends. CDR3 sequence (DNA): TGTGCCAGCAGTTCCCCCTGGGGTGAAGCTTTCTTT. Residues: CASSSPWGEAFF.